The rows below give T cell receptor beta chains drawn from one sample of a study of vaccination and CD4 T cells after COVID-19. The antigens for these receptors are not known. TCRdb called the PCR reads again in MiXCR, with one record for every CDR3 protein. The table includes 9,000 to 13,000 distinct CDR3 sequences, approximately 24% detected once. This specimen was CD4+ T cells from blood, cultured in vitro, taken before SARS-CoV-2 vaccination. The receptors derive from a human donor who received a COVID-19 vaccine. Both conserved end residues are part of each CDR3. Each record gives: V gene, D gene, clone size, J gene, CDR3 DNA, CDR3 protein. A D gene is named only where the DNA matches it firmly. The size entry is marked missing in some rows and otherwise reads once, few, many or a size class.

>TRBV19|-|-|TRBJ2-3
TGTGCCAGTAGTATGGAAGGTGGAGATACGCAGTATTTT
CASSMEGGDTQYF
>TRBV27|-|-|TRBJ2-2
TGTGCCAGCAGTGCCCAGGGGCGAGGTCCATCCGGGGAGCTGTTTTTT
CASSAQGRGPSGELFF
>TRBV19|-|-|TRBJ1-3
TGTGCCAGTAGTAAACAGGGACGCGTCGGTTTTTCTGGAAACACCATATATTTT
CASSKQGRVGFSGNTIYF
>TRBV6-5|-|few|TRBJ2-2
TGTGCCAGCAGTTACACCTATGGGCCTAACACCGGGGAGCTGTTTTTT
CASSYTYGPNTGELFF
>TRBV15|-|few|TRBJ1-3
TGTGCCACCAGCAGCTTGCGGGAAGGCAGAGGAAACACCATATATTTT
CATSSLREGRGNTIYF
>TRBV20-1|TRBD1|-|TRBJ1-2
TGCAGTGCTAGTCTGCGGGACAGGGGACTTATTAACTATGGCTACACCTTC
CSASLRDRGLINYGYTF
>TRBV30|-|-|TRBJ1-2
TGTGCCTGGAGTGCCGAGGGAGGAGTTGGGGGAGTCTATGGCTACACCTTC
CAWSAEGGVGGVYGYTF
>TRBV27|-|-|TRBJ1-3
TGTGCCAGCAGTTTGAATAGGGGAAACACCATATATTTT
CASSLNRGNTIYF
>TRBV24-1|TRBD1|-|TRBJ1-4
TGTGCCACCAGTGACCCGACAGGGGGTACTAATGAAAAACTGTTTTTT
CATSDPTGGTNEKLFF
>TRBV2|-|-|TRBJ1-5
TGTGCCAGCAGGGGCAGGCCCAATCAGCCCCAGCATTTT
CASRGRPNQPQHF
>TRBV7-7|TRBD1|-|TRBJ2-5
TGTGCCAGCAGCTCCTCAGGGGGACGGGAGACCCAGTACTTC
CASSSSGGRETQYF
>TRBV20-1|TRBD2|few|TRBJ2-3
TGCAGTGCCGTCGGGACTAGGGTAGAGGATACGCAGTATTTT
CSAVGTRVEDTQYF
>TRBV6-5|TRBD1|few|TRBJ1-2
TGTGCCAGCAGTTACTCGACAGGGCGGGATGGCTACACCTTC
CASSYSTGRDGYTF
>TRBV24-1|TRBD1|few|TRBJ2-6
TGTGCCACCAGTGATCCAGCAGGGGGTAAAAGCTCTGGGGCCAACGTCCTGACTTTC
CATSDPAGGKSSGANVLTF
>TRBV19|TRBD1|few|TRBJ2-3
TGTGCCAGTAGAAGGGACAGCTTGGGCACAGATACGCAGTATTTT
CASRRDSLGTDTQYF
>TRBV5-1|-|-|TRBJ1-4
TGCGCCAGCAGCTTAGTAGGGGGGGCCCTTAATGAAAAACTGTTTTTT
CASSLVGGALNEKLFF
>TRBV6-1|-|-|TRBJ2-1
TGTGCCAGCAGTGAATTCAAGGAAGGCGAGCAGTTCTTC
CASSEFKEGEQFF
>TRBV5-1|-|-|TRBJ1-1
TGCGCCAGCAGCTTGGATGGCCAAAGGGACACTGAAGCTTTCTTT
CASSLDGQRDTEAFF
>TRBV6-1|-|few|TRBJ2-7
TGTGCCGGGGGGGGGACAGGACTAACCTACGAGCAGTACTTC
CAGGGTGLTYEQYF
>TRBV14|-|few|TRBJ1-1
TGTGCCAGCAGCCAAGAATTGGCAGGGCGAACTGAAGCTTTCTTT
CASSQELAGRTEAFF
>TRBV5-4|-|few|TRBJ1-2
TGTGCCAGCAGCCTAATCAGAGTTCGTAGGTGGAACTATGGCTACACCTTC
CASSLIRVRRWNYGYTF
>TRBV6-1|-|few|TRBJ1-1
TGTGCCAGCAGTGAATATGGGCAGGTCGGGGACACTGAAGCTTTCTTT
CASSEYGQVGDTEAFF
>TRBV20-1|TRBD1|-|TRBJ1-6
TGCAGTGCTAGGGAACAGGGGACCTATAATTCACCCCTCCACTTT
CSAREQGTYNSPLHF
>TRBV2|TRBD1|few|TRBJ1-1
TGTGCCAGCAAAGGACAGGTAACTGAAGCTTTCTTT
CASKGQVTEAFF
>TRBV20-1|TRBD1|-|TRBJ1-1
TGCAGTGCTCAAAACAGGGGGTGGGACACTGAAGCTTTCTTT
CSAQNRGWDTEAFF
>TRBV11-3|-|few|TRBJ2-5
TGTGCCAGCAGCCAGGAACAGGGTAGGGAGACCCAGTACTTC
CASSQEQGRETQYF
>TRBV20-1|TRBD1|-|TRBJ2-5
TGCAGTGCTAGCCCCGGGACAGGGGATGAGACCCAGTACTTC
CSASPGTGDETQYF
>TRBV5-4|-|few|TRBJ2-5
TGTGCCAGCAGCCCCGGGACGGAAGAGACCCAGTACTTC
CASSPGTEETQYF
>TRBV2|-|-|TRBJ1-4
TGTGCCAGCAACACGGGGCAGGGAGGGGAAAAACTGTTTTTT
CASNTGQGGEKLFF
>TRBV25-1|-|few|TRBJ2-1
TGTGCCAGCAGTGAGTCTAGCGTCTCCTACAATGAGCAGTTCTTC
CASSESSVSYNEQFF
>TRBV12-3/TRBV12-4|TRBD1|-|TRBJ1-2
TGTGCCAGCAGTTCTGGACAGGGGGTCAGCTATGGCTACACCTTC
CASSSGQGVSYGYTF
>TRBV11-2|TRBD2|-|TRBJ2-3
TGTGCCAGCAGCTTAGCGGGACTAGCGGGGGGGCTTTCTACGCAGTATTTT
CASSLAGLAGGLSTQYF
>TRBV10-1|TRBD1|once|TRBJ2-7
TGCGCCAGCAGTGGACGGGACAGCCGCTCCTACGAGCAGTACTTC
CASSGRDSRSYEQYF
>TRBV23-1|TRBD1|few|TRBJ2-7
TGCGCCAGACCACGATGGGACAGCTCCTACGAGCAGTACTTC
CARPRWDSSYEQYF
>TRBV20-1|TRBD2|few|TRBJ2-1
TGCAGTGCTAGTAGTCTAGCGGGGGGGCACACTTACAATGAGCAGTTCTTC
CSASSLAGGHTYNEQFF
>TRBV6-1|TRBD1|once|TRBJ1-1
TGTGCCAGCAGTCCATTGGACAGGGCGGAGACTGAAGCTTTCTTT
CASSPLDRAETEAFF